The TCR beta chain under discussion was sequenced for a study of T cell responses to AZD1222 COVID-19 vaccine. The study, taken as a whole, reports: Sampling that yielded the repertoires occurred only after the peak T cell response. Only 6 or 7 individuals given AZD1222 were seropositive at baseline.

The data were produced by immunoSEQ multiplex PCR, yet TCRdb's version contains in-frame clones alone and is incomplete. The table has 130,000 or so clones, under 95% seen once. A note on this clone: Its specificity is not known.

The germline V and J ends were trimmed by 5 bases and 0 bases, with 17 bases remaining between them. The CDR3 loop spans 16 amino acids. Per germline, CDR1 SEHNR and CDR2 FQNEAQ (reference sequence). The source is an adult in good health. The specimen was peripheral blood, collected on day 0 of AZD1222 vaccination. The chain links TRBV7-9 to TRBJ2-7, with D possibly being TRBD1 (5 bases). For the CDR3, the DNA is TGTGCCAGCAGCATTCTAGACAGACTGAGCTCCTACGAGCAGTACTTC. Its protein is CASSILDRLSSYEQYF.